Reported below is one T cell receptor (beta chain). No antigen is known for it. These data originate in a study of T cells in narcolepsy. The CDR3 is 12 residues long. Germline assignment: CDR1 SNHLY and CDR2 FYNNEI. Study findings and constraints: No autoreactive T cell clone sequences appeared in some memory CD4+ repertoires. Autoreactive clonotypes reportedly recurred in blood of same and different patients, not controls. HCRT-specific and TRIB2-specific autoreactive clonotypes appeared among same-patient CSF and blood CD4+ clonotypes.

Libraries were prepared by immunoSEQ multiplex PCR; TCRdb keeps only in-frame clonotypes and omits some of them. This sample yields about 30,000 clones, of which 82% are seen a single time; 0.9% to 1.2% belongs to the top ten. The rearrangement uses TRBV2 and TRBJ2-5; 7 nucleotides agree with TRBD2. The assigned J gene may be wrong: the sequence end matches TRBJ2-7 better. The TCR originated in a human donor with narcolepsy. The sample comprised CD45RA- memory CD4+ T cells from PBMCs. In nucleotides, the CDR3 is TGTGCCAGCGGGGGGGGCTCCTACGAGCAGTACTTC. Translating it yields CASGGGSYEQYF.